This entry features one T cell receptor beta chain sequence. No antigen is known for it. One end of the junction is discordant with germline, which a read error may explain. There were at least 6 micrograms of total RNA extracted from every sample. This record belongs to a study of blood T cells in healthy people across ages. Points from the study as a whole: Changes seen in expanded clonotypes were possibly confounded by donor CMV status left unknown. Age brought a roughly linear fall in TCR beta diversity measured per million T cells.

It was with a sample-barcoded 5' primer and a J-beta primer mix that a second PCR of about 6 to 11 cycles was run. TCRdb reprocessed the 5' RACE reads with MiXCR, giving one entry per CDR3 protein. Of 1,500,000 or so distinct CDR3 sequences in the sample, approximately 43% were seen once. The germline gives CDR1 DFQATT, CDR2 SNEGSKA (reference sequence). This CDR3 is 14 amino acids long. The receptor was derived from a young woman in good health. Sequenced material: blood. The V gene is TRBV20-1, the J gene TRBJ1-5; possibly TRBD1 for D (5 bases). The CDR3 DNA is TGCAGTGCTAGTCCTAGACAGATGAATCAGCTCCAGCATTTT. Protein product: CSASPRQMNQLQHF.